The entry below describes one T cell receptor (beta chain). This clonotype was seen a few times. Its antigen target is currently unknown. Base qualities are not recorded, but no much larger clone differs from it by a single base. The sample originates from a study of spatial heterogeneity in lung cancer (dated by TCRdb to between 2018 and 2020). Study-level background: More beta-chain than alpha-chain transcripts were consistently detected, likely reflecting higher beta-chain transcript abundance. In the raw uncorrected reads, each unique combination of TCR and UMI appeared more than ten times on average. The study quantitatively compared TCR alpha and beta repertoires across multiple tumor regions, matched nontumor lung and blood in non-small cell lung cancer. The study linked features of the TCR repertoire to counts of nonsynonymous mutations, which were determined by whole-exome sequencing of tumor tissue. Both alpha and beta chains were TCR-sequenced in samples taken at surgery, namely 220 tumor regions, more than 62 matched nontumor lung samples and 56 PBMC samples. The research as a whole found: Ubiquitous expanded tumor TCRs showed up in blood more often at tumor resection than at routine follow-up. Confirming at a functional level the hypothesis that regional TCRs recognize regional mutations was considered to require additional single-cell paired TCR alpha and beta sequencing.

This specimen's time point label, interpreted: sample taken at primary tumor resection. Samples were obtained from about 69 patients with early-stage, untreated non-small cell lung cancer from the lung TRACERx cohort. Whole RNA extracted from tumor and nontumor lung tissue, or from cryopreserved PBMC samples, was used for TCR sequencing without cell sorting. A patient was chosen for TCR sequencing only when enough RNA was available from at least two tumor regions. Libraries were made using 5' RACE. The sequencer was a NextSeq 500. In the TCR library protocol, a unique molecular identifier was attached to each TCR cDNA molecule so that PCR and sequencing errors could be corrected. In the original analysis: TCR identification, UMI-based error correction and CDR3 extraction were all carried out with Decombinator tools. TCRs above a frequency of 2 per 1,000, corresponding to the top 1% of the tumor frequency distribution, were defined as expanded. Each repertoire was subsampled 100 times to 5,000 TCRs, after which Renyi diversity was computed with the R vegan package. CDR3 similarity networks were built from amino acid triplet string-kernel similarity, with CDR3s being connected when pairwise similarity was above 0.82. Clones were called with MiXCR by TCRdb after fastp trimmed the public reads at Q25, and only in-frame beta chains were retained. For every CDR3 protein sequence, its rows merge into one entry that carries the most common genes and DNA. The V and J calls come from TCRdb's annotation, not from the publication. The sample data list 20,000 to 25,000 distinct CDR3 sequences, and 4.5% to 5.5% of these were observed just once. Jointly, the top ten make up about 7.7% of the sample.

This receptor was obtained from a male donor with early-stage non-small cell lung cancer. The source was PBMCs, collected at surgery.

The CDR3 region reads CASSLVSGPIGRVQYF. The base sequence is TGCGCCAGCAGCTTGGTATCCGGCCCTATCGGACGCGTGCAGTACTTC. The rearrangement combines TRBV5-1 with TRBJ2-7; there is no confident call for the D gene. V was cut back by 0 bases and J by 9 bases, leaving a gap of 22 bases between them. Taken from cysteine to phenylalanine, the CDR3 has 16 residues. The DNA shown is the 48-base CDR3, in frame from base 1. The germline V gene encodes CDR1 SGHRS and CDR2 YFSETQ.